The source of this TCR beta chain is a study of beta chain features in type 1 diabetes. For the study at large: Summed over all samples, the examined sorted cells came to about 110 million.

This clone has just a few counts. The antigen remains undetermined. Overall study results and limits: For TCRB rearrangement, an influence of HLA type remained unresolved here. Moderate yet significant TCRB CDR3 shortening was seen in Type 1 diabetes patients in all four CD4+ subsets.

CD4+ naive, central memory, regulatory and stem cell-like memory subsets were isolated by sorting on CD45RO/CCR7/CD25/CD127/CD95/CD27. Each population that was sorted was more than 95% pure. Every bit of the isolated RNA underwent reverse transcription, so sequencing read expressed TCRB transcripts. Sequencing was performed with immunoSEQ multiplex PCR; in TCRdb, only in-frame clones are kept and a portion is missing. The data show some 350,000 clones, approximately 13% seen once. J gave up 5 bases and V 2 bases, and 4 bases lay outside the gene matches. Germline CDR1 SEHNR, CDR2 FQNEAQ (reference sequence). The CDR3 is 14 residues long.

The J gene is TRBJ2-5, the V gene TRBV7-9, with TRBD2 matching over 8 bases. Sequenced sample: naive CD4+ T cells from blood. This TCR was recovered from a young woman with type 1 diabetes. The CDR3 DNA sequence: TGTGCCAGCAGCTTAATATCGGGAGGGGAGACCCAGTACTTC. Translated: CASSLISGGETQYF. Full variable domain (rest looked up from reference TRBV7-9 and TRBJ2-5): DTGVSQNPRHKITKRGQNVTFRCDPISEHNRLYWYRQTLGQGPEFLTYFQNEAQLEKSRLLSDRFSAERPKGSFSTLEIQRTEQGDSAMYLCASSLISGGETQYFGPGTRLLVL.